This T cell receptor (beta chain) was identified during a study of shared clonotypes between healthy human individuals. In the study overall: A few men and a couple of women, aged 18 to 49, were donors.

Remarks on this clone: Within the sample, other DNA sequences also encode this same CDR3.

Only CD45RO-negative cells positively selected for CCR7 counted as naive CD8 cells, so terminally differentiated effector memory CD45RA+ cells were excluded. Splitting of each subset's genomic DNA was done evenly across several immunoSEQ plates. TCRdb's copy holds only in-frame clones and misses some; the assay was immunoSEQ multiplex PCR. The repertoire holds 630,000 or so clones, with 95% to 98% as singletons. Germline V lookup: CDR1 MDHEN, CDR2 SYDVKM. CDR3 length equals 11 residues. The V gene lost 5 bases and the J gene lost 3 bases, with 5 bases spanning the gap. This receptor was obtained from a man aged 25 to 40 in good health. The sequenced sample consisted of naive CD8+ T cells sorted from blood. The chain recombines TRBV28 with TRBJ2-7; D is unresolved. CDR3 nucleotide sequence: TGTGCCAGCAGTGCCAGCTACGAGCAGTACTTC. This gives the protein CASSASYEQYF.